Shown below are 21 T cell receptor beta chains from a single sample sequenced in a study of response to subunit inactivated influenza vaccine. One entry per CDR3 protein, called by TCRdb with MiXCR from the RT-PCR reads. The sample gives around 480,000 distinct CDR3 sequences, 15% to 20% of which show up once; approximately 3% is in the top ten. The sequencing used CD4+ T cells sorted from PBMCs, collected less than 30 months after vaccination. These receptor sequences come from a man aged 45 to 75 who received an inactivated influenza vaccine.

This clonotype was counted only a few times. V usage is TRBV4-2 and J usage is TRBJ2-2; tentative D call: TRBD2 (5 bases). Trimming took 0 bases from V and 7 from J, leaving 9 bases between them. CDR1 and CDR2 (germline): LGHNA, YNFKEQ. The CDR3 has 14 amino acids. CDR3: CASSQDSAGGELFF. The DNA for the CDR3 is TGTGCCAGCAGCCAAGACTCGGCGGGCGGGGAGCTGTTTTTT.

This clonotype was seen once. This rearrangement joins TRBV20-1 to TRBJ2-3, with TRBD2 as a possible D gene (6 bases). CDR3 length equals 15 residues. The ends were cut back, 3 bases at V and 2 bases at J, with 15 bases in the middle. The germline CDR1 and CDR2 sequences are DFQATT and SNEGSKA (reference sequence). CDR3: CSASPGRGHTDTQYF. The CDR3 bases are TGCAGTGCTAGCCCCGGGAGAGGCCACACAGATACGCAGTATTTT.

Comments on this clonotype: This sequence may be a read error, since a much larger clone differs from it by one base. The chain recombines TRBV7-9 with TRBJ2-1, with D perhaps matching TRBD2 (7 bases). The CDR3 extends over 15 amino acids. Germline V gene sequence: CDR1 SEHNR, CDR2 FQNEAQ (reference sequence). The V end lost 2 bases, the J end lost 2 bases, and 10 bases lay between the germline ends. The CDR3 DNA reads TGTGCCAGCAGCTTAAAGGGGGGGGCCTACAATGAGCAGTTCTTC. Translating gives CASSLKGGAYNEQFF.

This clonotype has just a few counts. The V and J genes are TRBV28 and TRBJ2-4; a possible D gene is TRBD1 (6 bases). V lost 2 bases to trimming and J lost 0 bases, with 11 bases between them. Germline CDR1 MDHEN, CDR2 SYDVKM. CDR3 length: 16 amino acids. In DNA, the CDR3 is TGTGCCAGCAGTTTACTTGGGACAATAGCCAAAAACATTCAGTACTTC. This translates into CASSLLGTIAKNIQYF.

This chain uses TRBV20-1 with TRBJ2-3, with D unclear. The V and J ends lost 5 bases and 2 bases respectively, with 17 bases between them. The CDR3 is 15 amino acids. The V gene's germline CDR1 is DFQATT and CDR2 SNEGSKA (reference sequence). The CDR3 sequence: CSAGLSYSPTDTQYF. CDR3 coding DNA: TGCAGTGCTGGCTTGAGTTATTCCCCCACAGATACGCAGTATTTT.

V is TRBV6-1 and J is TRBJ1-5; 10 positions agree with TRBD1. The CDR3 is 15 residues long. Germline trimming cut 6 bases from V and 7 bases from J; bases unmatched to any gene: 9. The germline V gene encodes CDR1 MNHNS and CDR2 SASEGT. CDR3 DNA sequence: TGTGCCAGCAGAAGGGACAGGGGTTCGGAACAGCCCCAGCATTTT. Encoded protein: CASRRDRGSEQPQHF.

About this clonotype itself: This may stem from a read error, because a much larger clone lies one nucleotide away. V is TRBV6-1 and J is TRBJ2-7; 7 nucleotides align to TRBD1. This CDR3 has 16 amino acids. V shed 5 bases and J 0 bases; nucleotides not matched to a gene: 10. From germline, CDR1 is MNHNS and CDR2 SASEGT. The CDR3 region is CASSIPGTASSYEQYF. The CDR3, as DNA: TGTGCCAGCAGTATCCCCGGGACAGCAAGCTCCTACGAGCAGTACTTC.

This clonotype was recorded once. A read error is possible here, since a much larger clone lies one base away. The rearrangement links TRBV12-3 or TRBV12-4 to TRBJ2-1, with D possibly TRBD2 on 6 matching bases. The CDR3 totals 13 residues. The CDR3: CASSLSSDNDQFF. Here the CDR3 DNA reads TGTGCCAGCAGTCTCTCTAGCGACAATGATCAGTTCTTC.

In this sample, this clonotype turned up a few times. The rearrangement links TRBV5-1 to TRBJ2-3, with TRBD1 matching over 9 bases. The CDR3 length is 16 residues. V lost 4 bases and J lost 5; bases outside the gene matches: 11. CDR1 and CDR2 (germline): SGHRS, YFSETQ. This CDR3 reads CASSRGQGIAVDTQYF. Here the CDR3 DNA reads TGCGCCAGCAGCCGGGGACAGGGAATTGCGGTAGATACGCAGTATTTT. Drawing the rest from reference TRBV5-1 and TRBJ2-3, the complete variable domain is KAGVTQTPRYLIKTRGQQVTLSCSPISGHRSVSWYQQTPGQGLQFLFEYFSETQRNKGNFPGRFSGRQFSNSRSEMNVSTLELGDSALYLCASSRGQGIAVDTQYFGPGTRLTVL.

Written as DNA, the CDR3 is TGTGCCAGCGGGCGACCCCAGGGGAGAGAGCAGTTCTTC. As protein: CASGRPQGREQFF. J is TRBJ2-1 and V is TRBV12-3 or TRBV12-4; D perhaps matches TRBD1 (6 bases). Between the trimmed V and J ends, which lost 8 bases and 10 bases, there was a span of 18 bases. CDR3 size: 13 residues.

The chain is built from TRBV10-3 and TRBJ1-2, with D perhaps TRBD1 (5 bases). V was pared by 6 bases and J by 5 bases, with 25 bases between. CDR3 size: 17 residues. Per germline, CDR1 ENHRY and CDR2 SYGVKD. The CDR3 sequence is CAISHDRFQSMEYGYTF. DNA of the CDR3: TGTGCCATCAGCCATGACAGATTCCAGTCGATGGAATATGGCTACACCTTC.

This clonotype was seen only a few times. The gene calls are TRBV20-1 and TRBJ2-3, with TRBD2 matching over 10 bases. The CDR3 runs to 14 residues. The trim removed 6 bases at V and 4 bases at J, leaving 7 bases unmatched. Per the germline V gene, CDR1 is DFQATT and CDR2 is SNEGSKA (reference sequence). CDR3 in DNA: TGCAGTGCGGGAGCGGGGGGGCGCGCAGATACGCAGTATTTT. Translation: CSAGAGGRADTQYF.

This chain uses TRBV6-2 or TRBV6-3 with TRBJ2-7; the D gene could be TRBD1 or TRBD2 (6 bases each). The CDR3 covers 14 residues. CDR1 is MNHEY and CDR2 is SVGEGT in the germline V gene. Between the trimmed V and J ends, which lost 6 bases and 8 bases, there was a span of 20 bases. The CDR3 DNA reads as TGTGCCAGCAGCCAGGACAGCCGTGGCGGGAAGCAGTACTTC. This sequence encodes CASSQDSRGGKQYF.

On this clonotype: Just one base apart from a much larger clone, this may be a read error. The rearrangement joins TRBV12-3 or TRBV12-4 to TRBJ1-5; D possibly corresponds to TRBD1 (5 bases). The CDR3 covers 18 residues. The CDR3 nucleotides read TGTGCCCGCAGTTTAGCGCTGTTGTTTGAGGGGCATAATCAGCCCCAGCATTTT. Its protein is CARSLALLFEGHNQPQHF.

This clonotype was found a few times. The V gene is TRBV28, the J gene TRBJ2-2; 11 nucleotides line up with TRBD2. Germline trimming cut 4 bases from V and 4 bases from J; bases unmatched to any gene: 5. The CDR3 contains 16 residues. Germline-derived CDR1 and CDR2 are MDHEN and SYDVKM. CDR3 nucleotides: TGTGCCAGCAGTTGGGGTAGCGGGAGGGTCACCGGGGAGCTGTTTTTT. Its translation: CASSWGSGRVTGELFF. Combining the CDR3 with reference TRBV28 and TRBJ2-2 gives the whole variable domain DVKVTQSSRYLVKRTGEKVFLECVQDMDHENMFWYRQDPGLGLRLIYFSYDVKMKEKGDIPEGYSVSREKKERFSLILESASTNQTSMYLCASSWGSGRVTGELFFGEGSRLTVL.

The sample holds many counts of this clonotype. Here the CDR3 DNA reads TGCAGTGCCCACCGAGGGGGGGGCCGCCACAATGAGCAGTTCTTC. Protein sequence: CSAHRGGGRHNEQFF. The V gene is TRBV20-1, the J gene TRBJ2-1, with D possibly being TRBD2 (7 bases). The V gene lost 6 bases and the J gene lost 5 bases, with 20 bases spanning the gap. Per germline, CDR1 DFQATT and CDR2 SNEGSKA (reference sequence). CDR3 length: 15 residues.

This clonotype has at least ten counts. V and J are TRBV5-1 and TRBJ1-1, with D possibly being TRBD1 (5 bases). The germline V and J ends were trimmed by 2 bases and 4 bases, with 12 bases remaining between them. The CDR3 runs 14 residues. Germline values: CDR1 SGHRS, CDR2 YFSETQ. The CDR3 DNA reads TGCGCCAGCAGCTTCCGTGGTGGGGGCACTGAAGCTTTCTTT. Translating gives CASSFRGGGTEAFF. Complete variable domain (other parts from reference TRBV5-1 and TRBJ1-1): KAGVTQTPRYLIKTRGQQVTLSCSPISGHRSVSWYQQTPGQGLQFLFEYFSETQRNKGNFPGRFSGRQFSNSRSEMNVSTLELGDSALYLCASSFRGGGTEAFFGQGTRLTVV.

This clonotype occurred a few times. The CDR3 loop is CASSQDQGTVYSPLHF. The CDR3 DNA reads TGCGCCAGCAGCCAAGATCAGGGGACAGTTTATTCACCCCTCCACTTT. The chain combines TRBV4-1 with TRBJ1-6; 7 nucleotides agree with TRBD1. CDR3 length: 16 amino acids. Germline CDR1 reads MGHRA; CDR2 reads YSYEKL. J lost 8 bases, V lost 0 bases, and 7 bases had no gene match.

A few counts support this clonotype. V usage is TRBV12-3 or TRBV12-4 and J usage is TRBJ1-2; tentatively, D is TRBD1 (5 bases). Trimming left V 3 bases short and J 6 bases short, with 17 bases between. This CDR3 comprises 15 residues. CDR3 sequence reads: CASSFFRGKEDGYTF. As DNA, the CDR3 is TGTGCCAGCAGTTTTTTTAGGGGCAAGGAGGATGGCTACACCTTC.

Written as DNA, the CDR3 is TGCAGTGCGCCGACCGGGGGACAATCTGAGCAGTTCTTC. Translating it yields CSAPTGGQSEQFF. The chain employs TRBV20-1 and TRBJ2-1; D may correspond to TRBD1 or TRBD2 (6 bases each). The length of the CDR3 is 13 residues. V was pared by 6 bases and J by 9 bases, with 18 bases between. The germline gives CDR1 DFQATT, CDR2 SNEGSKA (reference sequence).

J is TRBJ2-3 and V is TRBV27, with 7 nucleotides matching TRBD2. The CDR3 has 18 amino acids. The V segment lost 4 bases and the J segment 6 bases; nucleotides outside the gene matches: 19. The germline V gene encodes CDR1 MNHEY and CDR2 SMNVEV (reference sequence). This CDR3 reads CASSSAREGLGASDTQYF. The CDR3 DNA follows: TGTGCCAGCAGTTCCGCCAGGGAGGGGCTTGGTGCGTCGGATACGCAGTATTTT.